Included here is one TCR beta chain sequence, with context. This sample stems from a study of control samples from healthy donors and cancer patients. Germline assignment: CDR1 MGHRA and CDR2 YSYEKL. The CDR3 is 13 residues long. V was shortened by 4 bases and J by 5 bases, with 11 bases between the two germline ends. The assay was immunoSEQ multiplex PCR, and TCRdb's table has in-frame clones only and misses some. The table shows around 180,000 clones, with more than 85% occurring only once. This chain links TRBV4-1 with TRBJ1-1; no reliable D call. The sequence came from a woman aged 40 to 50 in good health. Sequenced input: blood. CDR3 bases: TGCGCCAGCAGCCCTCAAGTGGGAACTGAAGCTTTCTTT. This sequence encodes CASSPQVGTEAFF.